The 26 T cell receptor beta chains presented below share a single source sample, sequenced in a study of T cell responses to AZD1222 COVID-19 vaccine. The data were produced by immunoSEQ multiplex PCR, yet TCRdb's version contains in-frame clones alone and is incomplete. The profile shows 150,000 or so clones, roughly 91% of them singletons. The sequenced sample was peripheral blood, obtained on day 0 of AZD1222 vaccination. The receptors originated from an adult in good health.

For the CDR3, the DNA is TGTGCCAGCAGCCTGACTCATAGCAATCAGCCCCAGCATTTT. Its translation is CASSLTHSNQPQHF. V gene TRBV3-1 (or the pseudogene TRBV3-2) combines with J gene TRBJ1-5; no definite D call. Trimming stripped 4 bases from V and 0 bases from J, with 7 bases between. The CDR3 is made up of 14 amino acids. Germline V lookup: CDR1 LGHDT, CDR2 YNNKEL (reference sequence).

The rearrangement links TRBV15 to TRBJ2-4, with 10 nucleotides matching TRBD1. V shed 9 bases, J shed 0 bases, and the junction held 8 bases outside the gene matches. CDR1 is LNHNV and CDR2 is YYDKDF in the germline V gene (reference sequence). This CDR3 spans 16 amino acids. The CDR3: CATRTDRGRAKNIQYF. In DNA form, the CDR3 reads TGTGCCACGAGGACAGACAGGGGGCGAGCCAAAAACATTCAGTACTTC.

CDR3 residues: CASSDSDSLNTEAFF. The DNA for the CDR3 is TGTGCCAGCAGTGATTCGGACAGCCTGAACACTGAAGCTTTCTTT. The V gene is TRBV6-1, the J gene TRBJ1-1, with D perhaps TRBD1 (6 bases). Germline V gene lookup returns CDR1 MNHNS and CDR2 SASEGT. Trimming cost V 3 bases and J 0 bases, with 11 bases left between them. This CDR3 is built from 15 residues.

This chain uses TRBV7-2 with TRBJ1-6, with D unclear. V was clipped by 5 bases and J by 7 bases, with 15 bases between them. The CDR3 is made up of 15 amino acids. Germline CDR1 and CDR2: SGHTA and FQGNSA. CDR3 bases: TGTGCCAGCAGCCTAGAGGCCACGGGAAATTCACCCCTCCACTTT. Its protein product is CASSLEATGNSPLHF.

This clone was observed a single time. The V call is TRBV28, the J call TRBJ1-6; 10 nucleotides align to TRBD1. The germline CDR1 and CDR2 sequences are MDHEN and SYDVKM. The CDR3 sequence is 16 residues long. The trim removed 5 bases at V and 5 bases at J, leaving 6 bases unmatched. The CDR3, as DNA: TGTGCCAGCAGTCCCAGACAGGGGGCGGATAATTCACCCCTCCACTTT. Its protein product is CASSPRQGADNSPLHF.

The rearrangement links TRBV6-5 to TRBJ2-2; possible D gene TRBD2, 5 bases. Looked up from germline, CDR1 is MNHEY and CDR2 is SVGAGI. V gave up 6 bases and J gave up 7 bases, with 15 bases separating them. The CDR3 consists of 14 residues. CDR3 nucleotides: TGTGCCAGCAGCCCCTGGGCCCGGGGCGGGGAGCTGTTTTTT. Protein sequence: CASSPWARGGELFF.

This clone was observed once. V is TRBV27 and J is TRBJ2-2; D is unclear. The V and J ends lost 1 base and 3 bases respectively, with 0 bases between them. The CDR3 is made up of 12 amino acids. From germline, CDR1 is MNHEY and CDR2 SMNVEV (reference sequence). The CDR3 protein is CASSLYTGELFF. As DNA, the CDR3 is TGTGCCAGCAGTTTATACACCGGGGAGCTGTTTTTT.

J is TRBJ1-2 and V is TRBV6-4, with TRBD1 matching 7 bases. Trimming took 3 bases from V and 7 from J; bases not matched to a gene: 5. The CDR3 consists of 13 residues. CDR1 and CDR2 (germline): MRHNA, SNTAGT. CDR3 sequence (DNA): TGTGCCAGCAGTGAGTCCAGGGGGTGTGGCTACACCTTC. Amino acid sequence: CASSESRGCGYTF.

V is TRBV7-2 and J is TRBJ1-1, with no clear D. The CDR3 runs to 15 residues. V was clipped by 1 base and J by 1 base, with 10 bases between them. The germline V gene has CDR1 SGHTA and CDR2 FQGNSA. This chain's CDR3 is CASSLDRAWNTEAFF. CDR3 nucleotide sequence: TGTGCCAGCAGCTTAGACCGGGCATGGAACACTGAAGCTTTCTTT.

The genes are TRBV11-3 and TRBJ1-1; D perhaps matches TRBD1 (5 bases). V dropped 3 bases and J dropped 6 bases, with 8 bases sitting between them. CDR3 size: 12 residues. Germline CDR1 SGHNT, CDR2 YENEEA. CDR3 coding DNA: TGTGCCAGCAGCTTCTTCAGGGCTGAAGCTTTCTTT. This encodes CASSFFRAEAFF.

The chain uses TRBV7-9 and TRBJ1-5, with 7 bases matching TRBD1. Germline values: CDR1 SEHNR, CDR2 FQNEAQ (reference sequence). The CDR3 is made up of 14 amino acids. J lost 3 bases, V lost 5 bases, and 4 bases had no gene match. In DNA, the CDR3 is TGTGCCAGCAGCCCGACAGGGTCCAATCAGCCCCAGCATTTT. Translation gives CASSPTGSNQPQHF.

V usage is TRBV9 and J usage is TRBJ2-1, with 9 bases that match TRBD1. Germline V gene data show CDR1 as SGDLS and CDR2 as YYNGEE. This CDR3 comprises 14 residues. Trimming took 8 bases from V and 8 from J; bases not matched to a gene: 11. In DNA form, the CDR3 reads TGTGCCAGTTGTACGGGACAGGGTAACTATGAGCAGTTCTTC. The encoded protein is CASCTGQGNYEQFF.

The gene calls are TRBV27 and TRBJ1-1, with a weak D call TRBD1 (5 bases). This CDR3 comprises 14 residues. V lost 2 bases and J lost 5, with 12 bases in between. The germline V gene has CDR1 MNHEY and CDR2 SMNVEV (reference sequence). The CDR3 loop reads CASSLVGRGTEAFF. The CDR3 nucleotides read TGTGCCAGCAGTTTAGTTGGAAGGGGAACTGAAGCTTTCTTT.

This sequence joins TRBV15 and TRBJ2-3; no reliable D call. This CDR3 is 13 amino acids long. V was trimmed by 3 bases and J by 0 bases, leaving 4 bases between them. The germline V gene has CDR1 LNHNV and CDR2 YYDKDF (reference sequence). CDR3 DNA: TGTGCCACCAGCAGGAGCAGCACAGATACGCAGTATTTT. It codes for CATSRSSTDTQYF.

The CDR3 DNA follows: TGTGCCAGCAGCCCCGGGACAGGGGGCATGAACACTGAAGCTTTCTTT. The encoded protein is CASSPGTGGMNTEAFF. The chain has TRBV9 and TRBJ1-1; 12 positions match TRBD1. V lost 4 bases to trimming and J lost 0 bases; unmatched junction nucleotides: 4. The CDR3 totals 16 residues. From germline, CDR1 is SGDLS and CDR2 YYNGEE.

The chain employs TRBV19 and TRBJ1-5; 7 bases map to TRBD1. This CDR3 spans 15 amino acids. Germline CDR1 and CDR2: LNHDA and SQIVND (reference sequence). V was pared by 6 bases and J by 4 bases, with 9 bases of the junction left unmatched. For the CDR3, the DNA is TGTGCCAGTAGGCCGGGGGGGGACAGTAATCAGCCCCAGCATTTT. Residues: CASRPGGDSNQPQHF.

Here the CDR3 DNA reads TGTGCCACCAGCAGGGGAGTCGTTCAGTACTTC. Translation gives CATSRGVVQYF. The J gene is TRBJ2-4, the V gene TRBV15; a possible D gene is TRBD2 (5 bases). CDR1 is LNHNV, CDR2 YYDKDF, per germline (reference sequence). The CDR3 loop spans 11 amino acids. The ends were cut back, 3 bases at V and 11 bases at J, with 8 bases in the middle.

This chain joins TRBV19 and TRBJ1-2; 9 nucleotides line up with TRBD1. The CDR3 is 16 amino acids. V lost 5 bases and J lost 1; bases outside the gene matches: 8. Germline lookup yields CDR1 LNHDA and CDR2 SQIVND (reference sequence). The CDR3 spells CASSSGQGIDNYGYTF. CDR3 sequence (DNA): TGTGCCAGTAGTTCCGGACAGGGGATCGATAACTATGGCTACACCTTC. Looking up the rest from reference TRBV19 and TRBJ1-2 gives the full variable domain: DGGITQSPKYLFRKEGQNVTLSCEQNLNHDAMYWYRQDPGQGLRLIYYSQIVNDFQKGDIAEGYSVSREKKESFPLTVTSAQKNPTAFYLCASSSGQGIDNYGYTFGSGTRLTVV.

This chain connects TRBV5-6 to TRBJ1-3; D is perhaps TRBD1 (5 bases). CDR3 length equals 15 residues. Per germline, CDR1 SGHDT and CDR2 YYEEEE. V lost 0 bases to trimming and J lost 7 bases, with 14 bases between them. Written as DNA, the CDR3 is TGTGCCAGCAGCTTGGGAGGGGTAGTGAGCAACACCATATATTTT. This encodes CASSLGGVVSNTIYF.

The rearrangement uses TRBV6-4 and TRBJ2-7, with D hard to call. Germline CDR1 is MRHNA and CDR2 is SNTAGT. The CDR3 extends over 15 amino acids. With 2 bases removed from V and 3 bases from J, the gap between germline ends came to 14 bases. The chain's CDR3 is CASSDHIPSGYEQYF. For the CDR3, the DNA is TGTGCCAGCAGTGACCACATACCGAGTGGCTACGAGCAGTACTTC.

This rearrangement joins TRBV5-1 to TRBJ1-5; D not certain. V was trimmed by 4 bases and J by 5 bases, leaving 13 bases between them. The CDR3 runs 14 residues. Germline CDR1 reads SGHRS; CDR2 reads YFSETQ. The CDR3 loop is CASSEGGQDQPQHF. CDR3 sequence (DNA): TGCGCCAGCAGCGAGGGTGGTCAGGATCAGCCCCAGCATTTT.

The chain carries TRBV9 and TRBJ1-1, with TRBD1 matching over 8 bases. The V segment lost 2 bases and the J segment 10 bases; nucleotides outside the gene matches: 10. Germline lookup yields CDR1 SGDLS and CDR2 YYNGEE. The CDR3 runs to 14 residues. The CDR3 loop is CASSVQGQDYAAFF. CDR3 in DNA: TGTGCCAGCAGCGTTCAGGGACAGGACTACGCAGCTTTCTTT.

The V call is TRBV7-2, the J call TRBJ1-1, with D unclear. The germline V and J ends were trimmed by 6 bases and 4 bases, with 15 bases remaining between them. Germline V gene sequence: CDR1 SGHTA, CDR2 FQGNSA. The CDR3 is 14 amino acids. This chain's CDR3 is CASSRIGGSTEAFF. The CDR3 DNA is TGTGCCAGCAGTAGAATCGGAGGTAGCACTGAAGCTTTCTTT.

V usage is TRBV6-4 and J usage is TRBJ2-3; 8 bases agree with TRBD2. V lost 6 bases to trimming and J lost 2 bases; unmatched junction nucleotides: 13. The CDR3 contains 17 residues. The germline CDR1 and CDR2 sequences are MRHNA and SNTAGT. The CDR3 region has the DNA TGTGCCAGCAGCCCCAAGCCGGGGGGGGGCGTCACAGATACGCAGTATTTT. It translates to CASSPKPGGGVTDTQYF.

CDR3 residues: CASSPSAGTGESKNIQYF. The CDR3 region has the DNA TGTGCCAGCTCACCAAGTGCCGGGACAGGTGAATCCAAAAACATTCAGTACTTC. The genes are TRBV18 and TRBJ2-4; the match to TRBD1 covers 8 bases. This CDR3 is 18 amino acids long. The germline CDR1 and CDR2 sequences are KGHSH and LQKENI. Unmatched junction bases numbered 11, after V lost 2 bases and J lost 2 bases.

The DNA of the CDR3 is TGTGCCAGCAGCTTATCCGGGACATCAGACTATACGCAGTATTTT. Its translation: CASSLSGTSDYTQYF. The gene calls are TRBV7-3 and TRBJ2-3; a possible D gene is TRBD1 (6 bases). The germline gives CDR1 SGHTA, CDR2 FQGTGA. The CDR3 has 15 residues. Deletions cut 2 bases from V and 7 bases from J, with 16 bases between.